Listed below are T cell receptor beta chains from one sample, sequenced in a study of molecular identifiers for immune sequencing clone quantification. TCRdb redid the calling of the PCR reads with MiXCR, one entry per CDR3 protein. The profile covers over 600,000 distinct CDR3 sequences, with about 20% appearing a single time and about 0.9% taken by the ten largest. Source material: naive CD8+ T cells from blood, with Jurkat cell RNA spiked in. All receptors derive from a human donor in good health. Some libraries in this study had Jurkat cell RNA spiked in. CDR3s include the opening cysteine and the closing phenylalanine or tryptophan. Each record gives: D gene, J gene, clone size, V gene, CDR3 protein, CDR3 DNA. A D gene is named only where the DNA matches it firmly. Some rows mark clone size as missing; the rest say once, few, many or name a class of expanded clone.

D gene: NA; J gene: TRBJ2-7; clone size: NA; V gene: TRBV30; CDR3 protein: CAWSPLGQPNYEQYF; CDR3 DNA: TGTGCCTGGAGTCCGCTCGGACAGCCTAACTACGAGCAGTACTTC
D gene: NA; J gene: TRBJ2-7; clone size: NA; V gene: TRBV7-9; CDR3 protein: CASSISGPSSHEQYF; CDR3 DNA: TGTGCCAGCAGCATCTCCGGGCCCTCCTCCCACGAGCAGTACTTC
D gene: NA; J gene: TRBJ2-3; clone size: many; V gene: TRBV20-1; CDR3 protein: CSAPLLKHTDTQYF; CDR3 DNA: TGCAGTGCCCCCCTTCTAAAGCACACAGATACGCAGTATTTT
D gene: NA; J gene: TRBJ2-4; clone size: NA; V gene: TRBV29-1; CDR3 protein: CSVRGGPRSIQYF; CDR3 DNA: TGCAGCGTTCGTGGGGGCCCCAGAAGCATTCAGTACTTC
D gene: TRBD1; J gene: TRBJ2-1; clone size: many; V gene: TRBV11-2; CDR3 protein: CASSPTGVHEQFF; CDR3 DNA: TGTGCCAGCAGCCCCACAGGGGTCCATGAGCAGTTCTTC
D gene: NA; J gene: TRBJ1-5; clone size: many; V gene: TRBV12-5; CDR3 protein: CASGLFQGYNQPQHF; CDR3 DNA: TGTGCTAGTGGTTTGTTCCAGGGGTACAATCAGCCCCAGCATTTT
D gene: TRBD2; J gene: TRBJ2-7; clone size: many; V gene: TRBV7-2; CDR3 protein: CASSVGLADTTYEQYF; CDR3 DNA: TGTGCCAGCAGCGTCGGACTAGCGGATACCACCTACGAGCAGTACTTC
D gene: TRBD2; J gene: TRBJ2-2; clone size: few; V gene: TRBV9; CDR3 protein: CASSVALAAASGDQTGELFF; CDR3 DNA: TGTGCCAGCAGCGTAGCGCTAGCGGCTGCGAGTGGAGATCAAACCGGGGAGCTGTTTTTT
D gene: TRBD1; J gene: TRBJ1-5; clone size: NA; V gene: TRBV27; CDR3 protein: CASSLLGGQGPPQHF; CDR3 DNA: TGTGCCAGCAGTTTACTGGGGGGACAGGGACCGCCCCAGCATTTT
D gene: NA; J gene: TRBJ2-1; clone size: NA; V gene: TRBV14; CDR3 protein: CASSQALKTYNEQFF; CDR3 DNA: TGTGCCAGCAGCCAGGCCCTGAAAACCTACAATGAGCAGTTCTTC
D gene: NA; J gene: TRBJ1-1; clone size: many; V gene: TRBV6-9; CDR3 protein: CALGGTEAFF; CDR3 DNA: TGTGCCTTGGGTGGCACTGAAGCTTTCTTT
D gene: NA; J gene: TRBJ2-2; clone size: NA; V gene: TRBV4-3; CDR3 protein: CASSQVSSGSYLESNTGELFF; CDR3 DNA: TGCGCCAGCAGCCAAGTATCGAGCGGGTCTTATCTAGAGTCGAACACCGGGGAGCTGTTTTTT
D gene: TRBD1; J gene: TRBJ1-4; clone size: NA; V gene: TRBV2; CDR3 protein: CASSPPGQGLGTNEKLFF; CDR3 DNA: TGTGCCAGCAGTCCCCCGGGACAGGGGTTGGGGACTAATGAAAAACTGTTTTTT
D gene: TRBD1; J gene: TRBJ2-6; clone size: many; V gene: TRBV7-3; CDR3 protein: CASSRGGQGKSGANVLTF; CDR3 DNA: TGTGCCAGCAGCCGTGGGGGACAGGGAAAGTCTGGGGCCAACGTCCTGACTTTC
D gene: NA; J gene: TRBJ1-3; clone size: NA; V gene: TRBV25-1; CDR3 protein: CATRGTTNSGNTIYF; CDR3 DNA: TGTGCCACTAGGGGGACGACAAACTCTGGAAACACCATATATTTT
D gene: TRBD2; J gene: TRBJ2-5; clone size: many; V gene: TRBV4-3; CDR3 protein: CASSEGTSGQETQYF; CDR3 DNA: TGCGCCAGCAGCGAAGGGACTAGCGGCCAAGAGACCCAGTACTTC
D gene: TRBD1; J gene: TRBJ2-1; clone size: many; V gene: TRBV4-1; CDR3 protein: CASSPGDRGYEQFF; CDR3 DNA: TGCGCCAGCAGCCCGGGGGACAGGGGTTATGAGCAGTTCTTC
D gene: TRBD1; J gene: TRBJ2-7; clone size: few; V gene: TRBV27; CDR3 protein: CASSITGTGGYEQYF; CDR3 DNA: TGTGCCAGCAGTATAACCGGGACAGGGGGGTACGAGCAGTACTTC
D gene: TRBD2; J gene: TRBJ2-3; clone size: many; V gene: TRBV12-3/TRBV12-4; CDR3 protein: CASSALSSGESTDTQYF; CDR3 DNA: TGTGCCAGCAGTGCGCTTTCTAGCGGGGAGAGCACAGATACGCAGTATTTT
D gene: TRBD1; J gene: TRBJ2-7; clone size: many; V gene: TRBV20-1; CDR3 protein: CSADYGQGETYEQYF; CDR3 DNA: TGCAGTGCTGACTACGGACAGGGTGAGACCTACGAGCAGTACTTC
D gene: NA; J gene: TRBJ2-5; clone size: NA; V gene: TRBV29-1; CDR3 protein: CSVRQAQETQYF; CDR3 DNA: TGCAGCGTCAGACAGGCCCAAGAGACCCAGTACTTC
D gene: NA; J gene: TRBJ1-1; clone size: many; V gene: TRBV6-2/TRBV6-3; CDR3 protein: CASSRGRSDTEAFF; CDR3 DNA: TGTGCCAGCAGCCGAGGGCGGTCTGACACTGAAGCTTTCTTT
D gene: TRBD1; J gene: TRBJ2-1; clone size: few; V gene: TRBV7-9; CDR3 protein: CASSPRTGYNEQFF; CDR3 DNA: TGTGCCAGTAGCCCTCGGACAGGCTACAATGAGCAGTTCTTC
D gene: TRBD2; J gene: TRBJ2-1; clone size: many; V gene: TRBV4-1; CDR3 protein: CASSQPTSDYYNEQFF; CDR3 DNA: TGCGCCAGCAGCCAACCAACTAGCGATTACTACAATGAGCAGTTCTTC
D gene: NA; J gene: TRBJ2-7; clone size: many; V gene: TRBV28; CDR3 protein: CASSLQDEQYF; CDR3 DNA: TGTGCCAGCAGTTTACAGGACGAGCAGTACTTC
D gene: NA; J gene: TRBJ1-1; clone size: many; V gene: TRBV6-2/TRBV6-3; CDR3 protein: CATITTQGLVNTEAFF; CDR3 DNA: TGTGCCACCATCACCACGCAGGGGCTCGTGAACACTGAAGCTTTCTTT
D gene: NA; J gene: TRBJ2-7; clone size: NA; V gene: TRBV4-1; CDR3 protein: CVSSQFQRDPQDEQYF; CDR3 DNA: TGCGTCAGCAGCCAATTTCAAAGGGACCCCCAGGACGAGCAGTACTTC
D gene: NA; J gene: TRBJ2-7; clone size: many; V gene: TRBV6-6; CDR3 protein: CASSYAGDEQYF; CDR3 DNA: TGTGCCAGCAGTTACGCAGGGGACGAGCAGTACTTC
D gene: NA; J gene: TRBJ1-3; clone size: many; V gene: TRBV28; CDR3 protein: CASKLGAGNTIYF; CDR3 DNA: TGTGCCAGTAAATTGGGGGCTGGAAACACCATATATTTT
D gene: TRBD1; J gene: TRBJ2-4; clone size: many; V gene: TRBV7-9; CDR3 protein: CASSPIQGLLAKNIQYF; CDR3 DNA: TGTGCCAGCAGCCCCATACAGGGGCTTTTAGCCAAAAACATTCAGTACTTC
D gene: NA; J gene: TRBJ1-2; clone size: NA; V gene: TRBV6-2/TRBV6-3; CDR3 protein: CASSYSPGLDYGYTF; CDR3 DNA: TGTGCCAGCAGTTACTCCCCAGGGCTGGACTATGGCTACACCTTC
D gene: TRBD2; J gene: TRBJ2-3; clone size: many; V gene: TRBV7-9; CDR3 protein: CASSLVASGSQVADTQYF; CDR3 DNA: TGTGCCAGCAGCTTAGTGGCTAGCGGGAGTCAGGTGGCAGATACGCAGTATTTT
D gene: NA; J gene: TRBJ1-4; clone size: few; V gene: TRBV12-3/TRBV12-4; CDR3 protein: CASSPGTLGPYEKLFF; CDR3 DNA: TGTGCCAGCAGTCCCGGGACTTTAGGGCCATATGAAAAACTGTTTTTT
D gene: TRBD2; J gene: TRBJ2-2; clone size: many; V gene: TRBV7-9; CDR3 protein: CASSSRLASPSNTGELFF; CDR3 DNA: TGTGCCAGCAGCTCCCGACTAGCATCCCCTTCGAACACCGGGGAGCTGTTTTTT
D gene: TRBD2; J gene: TRBJ2-7; clone size: many; V gene: TRBV6-1; CDR3 protein: CATTPMAGGLEQYF; CDR3 DNA: TGTGCCACCACCCCGATGGCGGGAGGGCTCGAGCAGTACTTC
D gene: TRBD1; J gene: TRBJ1-5; clone size: many; V gene: TRBV15; CDR3 protein: CATSMRTGVQPQHF; CDR3 DNA: TGTGCCACCAGCATGAGGACAGGGGTTCAGCCCCAGCATTTT
D gene: TRBD1; J gene: TRBJ2-1; clone size: NA; V gene: TRBV7-9; CDR3 protein: CASWGGTGAYNEQFF; CDR3 DNA: TGTGCCAGCTGGGGCGGGACAGGGGCCTACAATGAGCAGTTCTTC
D gene: NA; J gene: TRBJ2-3; clone size: many; V gene: TRBV29-1; CDR3 protein: CSVEGGGRGATDTQYF; CDR3 DNA: TGCAGCGTTGAAGGGGGGGGCAGGGGCGCGACAGATACGCAGTATTTT
D gene: TRBD1; J gene: TRBJ2-7; clone size: NA; V gene: TRBV19; CDR3 protein: CASGAGQGASEQYF; CDR3 DNA: TGTGCCAGTGGTGCGGGACAGGGGGCGAGTGAGCAGTACTTC
D gene: TRBD2; J gene: TRBJ2-3; clone size: many; V gene: TRBV2; CDR3 protein: CASSVPSGENVADTQYF; CDR3 DNA: TGTGCCAGCAGTGTACCTAGCGGGGAGAATGTGGCAGATACGCAGTATTTT
D gene: NA; J gene: TRBJ2-1; clone size: NA; V gene: TRBV7-8; CDR3 protein: CASSLGGVVMGSYNEQFF; CDR3 DNA: TGTGCCAGCAGCTTAGGGGGGGTCGTTATGGGCTCCTACAATGAGCAGTTCTTC
D gene: NA; J gene: TRBJ1-1; clone size: NA; V gene: TRBV7-9; CDR3 protein: CASRSRRGTDTEAFF; CDR3 DNA: TGTGCCAGCAGATCACGCAGGGGCACGGACACTGAAGCTTTCTTT
D gene: TRBD1; J gene: TRBJ1-2; clone size: few; V gene: TRBV13; CDR3 protein: CASSLLQGNYYGYTF; CDR3 DNA: TGTGCCAGCAGCTTACTACAGGGGAACTACTATGGCTACACCTTC
D gene: NA; J gene: TRBJ1-5; clone size: NA; V gene: TRBV20-1; CDR3 protein: CSARDSSGHNQPQHF; CDR3 DNA: TGCAGTGCTAGAGATTCCTCGGGGCACAATCAGCCCCAGCATTTT
D gene: NA; J gene: TRBJ2-1; clone size: NA; V gene: TRBV3-1; CDR3 protein: CASSQLAGAGDNEQFF; CDR3 DNA: TGTGCCAGCAGCCAACTAGCCGGGGCTGGGGACAATGAGCAGTTCTTC
D gene: NA; J gene: TRBJ1-1; clone size: many; V gene: TRBV24-1; CDR3 protein: CATRGSWENTEAFF; CDR3 DNA: TGTGCCACCAGGGGATCTTGGGAGAACACTGAAGCTTTCTTT
D gene: NA; J gene: TRBJ2-5; clone size: many; V gene: TRBV7-2; CDR3 protein: CASSFALSETQYF; CDR3 DNA: TGTGCCAGCAGCTTCGCACTATCAGAGACCCAGTACTTC
D gene: TRBD1; J gene: TRBJ2-2; clone size: few; V gene: TRBV2; CDR3 protein: CASSWTGDAGELFF; CDR3 DNA: TGTGCCAGCAGTTGGACAGGGGACGCCGGGGAGCTGTTTTTT
D gene: NA; J gene: TRBJ2-7; clone size: many; V gene: TRBV5-6; CDR3 protein: CASSLSGSTYEQYF; CDR3 DNA: TGTGCCAGCAGCTTGTCCGGGAGTACCTACGAGCAGTACTTC
D gene: NA; J gene: TRBJ1-6; clone size: many; V gene: TRBV19; CDR3 protein: CASSSMTRGMNSPLHF; CDR3 DNA: TGTGCCAGTAGTTCAATGACACGCGGGATGAATTCACCCCTCCACTTT
D gene: NA; J gene: TRBJ2-7; clone size: NA; V gene: TRBV30; CDR3 protein: CAWSGREQYF; CDR3 DNA: TGTGCCTGGAGTGGGCGGGAGCAGTACTTC
D gene: NA; J gene: TRBJ2-3; clone size: many; V gene: TRBV15; CDR3 protein: CATSRDDLGYSTDTQYF; CDR3 DNA: TGTGCCACCAGCAGAGATGATTTGGGGTACAGCACAGATACGCAGTATTTT
D gene: NA; J gene: TRBJ2-5; clone size: NA; V gene: TRBV4-1; CDR3 protein: CASSQVYLGGAETQYF; CDR3 DNA: TGCGCCAGCAGCCAAGTTTATCTGGGGGGAGCGGAGACCCAGTACTTC
D gene: NA; J gene: TRBJ2-5; clone size: few; V gene: TRBV27; CDR3 protein: CASRKLHQETQYF; CDR3 DNA: TGTGCCAGCAGGAAACTGCACCAAGAGACCCAGTACTTC
D gene: TRBD2; J gene: TRBJ2-3; clone size: many; V gene: TRBV7-2; CDR3 protein: CASSFSRPTSGTVPDTQYF; CDR3 DNA: TGTGCCAGCAGCTTCTCAAGGCCGACTAGCGGGACCGTCCCAGATACGCAGTATTTT